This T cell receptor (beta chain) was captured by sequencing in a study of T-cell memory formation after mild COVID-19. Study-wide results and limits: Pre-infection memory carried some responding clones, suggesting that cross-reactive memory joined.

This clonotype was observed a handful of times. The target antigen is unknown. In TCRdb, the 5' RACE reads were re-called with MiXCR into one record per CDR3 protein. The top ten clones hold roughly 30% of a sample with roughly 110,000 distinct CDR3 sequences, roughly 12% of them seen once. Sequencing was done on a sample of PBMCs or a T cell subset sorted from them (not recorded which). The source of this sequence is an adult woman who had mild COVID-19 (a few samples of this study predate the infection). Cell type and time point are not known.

The CDR3 DNA is TGTGCCACCAGTGATTACAATGAGCAGTTCTTC. Its protein is CATSDYNEQFF. This chain joins TRBV24-1 and TRBJ2-1; no definite D call. CDR1 and CDR2 (germline): KGHDR, SFDVKD. There are 11 residues in the CDR3. The V and J ends lost 2 bases and 5 bases respectively, with 0 bases between them.